This TCR beta chain derives from a study of T cells after yellow fever vaccination. TCRdb re-derived calls from the 5' RACE reads in MiXCR, one entry per CDR3 protein. The sample contains 500,000 to 650,000 distinct CDR3 sequences, approximately 13% of which appear only once. The V and J ends lost 5 bases and 6 bases, in that order; junction bases with no gene match: 7. Per the germline V gene, CDR1 is SEHNR and CDR2 is FQNEAQ (reference sequence). There are 15 residues in the CDR3. The clonotype comes from a young man who received the YFV17D yellow fever vaccine. The specimen comprised PBMCs, sampled on the day of the yellow fever booster vaccination. This rearrangement joins TRBV7-9 to TRBJ2-1; 10 nucleotides agree with TRBD2. CDR3 in DNA: TGTGCCAGCAGCCGAGGACTAGCGGAGATCAATGAGCAGTTCTTC. Encoded protein: CASSRGLAEINEQFF. The full variable domain, in which reference TRBV7-9 and TRBJ2-1 provide the parts outside the CDR3, is DTGVSQNPRHKITKRGQNVTFRCDPISEHNRLYWYRQTLGQGPEFLTYFQNEAQLEKSRLLSDRFSAERPKGSFSTLEIQRTEQGDSAMYLCASSRGLAEINEQFFGPGTRLTVL.